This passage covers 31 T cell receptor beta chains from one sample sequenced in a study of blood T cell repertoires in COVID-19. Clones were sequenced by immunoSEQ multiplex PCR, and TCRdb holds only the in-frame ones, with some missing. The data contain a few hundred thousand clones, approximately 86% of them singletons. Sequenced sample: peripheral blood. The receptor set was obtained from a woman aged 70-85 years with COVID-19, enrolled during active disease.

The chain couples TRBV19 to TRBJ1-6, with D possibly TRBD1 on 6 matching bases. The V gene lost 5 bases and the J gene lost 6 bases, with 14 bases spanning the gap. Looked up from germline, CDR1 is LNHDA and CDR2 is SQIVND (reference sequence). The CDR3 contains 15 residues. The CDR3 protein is CASSRSTGTNSPLHF. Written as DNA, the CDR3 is TGTGCCAGTAGTCGATCAACAGGGACTAATTCACCCCTCCACTTT.

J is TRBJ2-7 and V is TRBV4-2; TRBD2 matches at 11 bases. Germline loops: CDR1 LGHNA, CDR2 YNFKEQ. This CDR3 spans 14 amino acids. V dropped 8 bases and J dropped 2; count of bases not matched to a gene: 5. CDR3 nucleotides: TGTGCCAGCGGGACTAGCGGAAAACCCTACGAGCAGTACTTC. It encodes CASGTSGKPYEQYF.

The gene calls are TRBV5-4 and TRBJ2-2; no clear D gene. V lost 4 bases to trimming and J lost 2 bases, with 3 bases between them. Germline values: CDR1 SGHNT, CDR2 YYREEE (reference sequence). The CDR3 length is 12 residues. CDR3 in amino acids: CASSTNTGELFF. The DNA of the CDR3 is TGTGCCAGCAGCACTAACACCGGGGAGCTGTTTTTT.

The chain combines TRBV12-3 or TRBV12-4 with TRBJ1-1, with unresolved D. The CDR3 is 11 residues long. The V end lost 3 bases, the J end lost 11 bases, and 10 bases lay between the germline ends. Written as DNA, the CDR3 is TGTGCCAGCAGTTTTAGAACTGTGGCTTTCTTT. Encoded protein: CASSFRTVAFF.

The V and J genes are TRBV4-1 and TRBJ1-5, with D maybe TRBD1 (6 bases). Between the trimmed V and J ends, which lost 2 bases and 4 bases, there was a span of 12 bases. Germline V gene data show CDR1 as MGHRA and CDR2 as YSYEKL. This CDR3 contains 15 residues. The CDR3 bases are TGCGCCAGCAGCCAACAGGGGCTATGGAATCAGCCCCAGCATTTT. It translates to CASSQQGLWNQPQHF.

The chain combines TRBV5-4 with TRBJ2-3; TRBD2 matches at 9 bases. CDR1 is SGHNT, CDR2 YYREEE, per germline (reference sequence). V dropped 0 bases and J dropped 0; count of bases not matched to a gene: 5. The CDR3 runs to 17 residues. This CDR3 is CASSLGASGVSTDTQYF. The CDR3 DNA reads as TGTGCCAGCAGCTTGGGAGCTAGCGGGGTAAGCACAGATACGCAGTATTTT.

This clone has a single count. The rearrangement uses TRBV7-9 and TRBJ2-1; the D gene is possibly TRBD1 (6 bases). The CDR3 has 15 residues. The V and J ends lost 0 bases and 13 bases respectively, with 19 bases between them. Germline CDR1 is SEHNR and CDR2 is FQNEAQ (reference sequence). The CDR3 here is CASSLALSPDSAQFF. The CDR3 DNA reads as TGTGCCAGCAGCTTAGCGCTATCCCCGGACAGTGCTCAGTTCTTC.

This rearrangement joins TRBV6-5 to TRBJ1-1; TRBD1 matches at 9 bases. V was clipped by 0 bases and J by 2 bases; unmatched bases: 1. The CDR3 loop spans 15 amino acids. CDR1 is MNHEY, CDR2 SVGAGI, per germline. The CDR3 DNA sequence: TGTGCCAGCAGTTACTCGGGACAGGGAAACACTGAAGCTTTCTTT. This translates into CASSYSGQGNTEAFF.

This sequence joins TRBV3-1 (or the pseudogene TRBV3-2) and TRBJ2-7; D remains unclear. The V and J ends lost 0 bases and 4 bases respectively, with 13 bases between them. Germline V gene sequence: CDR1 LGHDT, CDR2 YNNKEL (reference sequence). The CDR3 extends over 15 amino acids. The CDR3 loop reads CASSQDPTFGYEQYF. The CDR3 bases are TGTGCCAGCAGCCAAGATCCGACCTTCGGGTACGAGCAGTACTTC.

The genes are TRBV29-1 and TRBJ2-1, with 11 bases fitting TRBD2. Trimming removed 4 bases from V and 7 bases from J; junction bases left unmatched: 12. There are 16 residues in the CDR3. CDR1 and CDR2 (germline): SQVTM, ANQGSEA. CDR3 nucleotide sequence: TGCAGCGTTGGGGCCCGTAGCGGGGGGGATGAGAATGAGCAGTTCTTC. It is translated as CSVGARSGGDENEQFF.

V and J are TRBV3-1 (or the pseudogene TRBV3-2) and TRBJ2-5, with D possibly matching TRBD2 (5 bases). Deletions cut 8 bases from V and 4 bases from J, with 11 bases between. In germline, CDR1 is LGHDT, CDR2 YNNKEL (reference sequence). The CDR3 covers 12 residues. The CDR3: CASVSRGETQYF. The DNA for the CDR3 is TGTGCCAGCGTAAGTCGGGGAGAGACCCAGTACTTC.

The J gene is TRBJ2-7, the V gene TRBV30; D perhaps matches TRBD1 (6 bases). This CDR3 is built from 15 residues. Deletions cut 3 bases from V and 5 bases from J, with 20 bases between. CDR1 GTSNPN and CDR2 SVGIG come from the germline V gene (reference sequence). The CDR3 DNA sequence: TGTGCCTGGAGGCGGCCCCCAGGGGTAGAGGACGAGCAGTACTTC. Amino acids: CAWRRPPGVEDEQYF.

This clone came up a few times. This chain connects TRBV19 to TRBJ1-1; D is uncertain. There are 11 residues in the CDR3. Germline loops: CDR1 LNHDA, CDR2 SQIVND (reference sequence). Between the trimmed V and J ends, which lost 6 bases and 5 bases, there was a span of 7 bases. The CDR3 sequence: CASRSRTEAFF. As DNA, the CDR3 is TGTGCCAGTAGGAGCCGAACTGAAGCTTTCTTT.

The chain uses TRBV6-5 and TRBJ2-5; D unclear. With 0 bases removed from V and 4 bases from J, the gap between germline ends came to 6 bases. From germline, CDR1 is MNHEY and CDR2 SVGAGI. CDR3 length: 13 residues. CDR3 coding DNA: TGTGCCAGCAGTTACTCGACTCTAGAGACCCAGTACTTC. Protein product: CASSYSTLETQYF.

CDR3 sequence reads: CASSLERFEKLFF. CDR3 in DNA: TGCGCCAGCAGCTTGGAACGGTTTGAAAAACTGTTTTTT. The chain joins TRBV5-1 to TRBJ1-4; D is unclear. Germline values: CDR1 SGHRS, CDR2 YFSETQ. Trimming left V 0 bases short and J 7 bases short, with 7 bases between. CDR3 length: 13 amino acids.

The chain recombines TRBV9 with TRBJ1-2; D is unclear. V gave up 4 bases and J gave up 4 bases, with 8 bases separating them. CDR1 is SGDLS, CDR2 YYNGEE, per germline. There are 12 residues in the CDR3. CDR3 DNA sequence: TGTGCCAGCAGCCAGGTCTCCTATGGCTACACCTTC. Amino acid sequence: CASSQVSYGYTF.

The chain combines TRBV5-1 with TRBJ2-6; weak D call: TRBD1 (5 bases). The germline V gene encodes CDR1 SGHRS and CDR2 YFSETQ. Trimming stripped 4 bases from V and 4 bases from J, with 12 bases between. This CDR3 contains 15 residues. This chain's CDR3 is CASSPTVSGANVLTF. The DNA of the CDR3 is TGCGCCAGCAGCCCGACAGTCTCCGGGGCCAACGTCCTGACTTTC.

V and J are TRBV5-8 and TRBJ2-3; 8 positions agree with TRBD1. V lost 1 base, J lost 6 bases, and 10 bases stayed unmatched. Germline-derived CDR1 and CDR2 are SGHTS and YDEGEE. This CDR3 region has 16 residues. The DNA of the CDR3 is TGTGCCAGCAGCTTGCCGGGACAGGCCAAGGCCGATACGCAGTATTTT. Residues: CASSLPGQAKADTQYF.

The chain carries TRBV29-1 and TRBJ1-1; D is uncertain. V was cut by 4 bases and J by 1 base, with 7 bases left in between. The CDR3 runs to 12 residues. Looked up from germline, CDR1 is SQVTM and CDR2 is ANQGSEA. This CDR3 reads CSVGHSNTEAFF. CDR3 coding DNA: TGCAGCGTTGGGCATTCGAACACTGAAGCTTTCTTT.

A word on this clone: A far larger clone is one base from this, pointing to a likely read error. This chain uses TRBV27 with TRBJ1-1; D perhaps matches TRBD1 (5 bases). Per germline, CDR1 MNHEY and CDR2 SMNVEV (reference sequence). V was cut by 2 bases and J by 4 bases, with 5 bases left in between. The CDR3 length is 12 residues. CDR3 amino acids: CASSLRGTEAFF. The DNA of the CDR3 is TGTGCCAGCAGTTTAAGGGGCACTGAAGCTTTCTTT.

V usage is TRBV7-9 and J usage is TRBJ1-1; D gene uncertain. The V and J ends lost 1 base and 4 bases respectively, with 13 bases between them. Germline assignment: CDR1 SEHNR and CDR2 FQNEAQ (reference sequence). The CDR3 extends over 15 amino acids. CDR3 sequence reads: CASSLGRGTGTEAFF. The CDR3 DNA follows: TGTGCCAGCAGCTTAGGACGGGGAACGGGCACTGAAGCTTTCTTT.

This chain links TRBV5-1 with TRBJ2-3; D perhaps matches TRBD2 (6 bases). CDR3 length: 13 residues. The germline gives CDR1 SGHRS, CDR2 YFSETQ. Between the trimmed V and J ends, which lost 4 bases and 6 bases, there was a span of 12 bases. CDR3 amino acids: CASSERGSDTQYF. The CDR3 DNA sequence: TGCGCCAGCAGCGAACGGGGGTCCGATACGCAGTATTTT.

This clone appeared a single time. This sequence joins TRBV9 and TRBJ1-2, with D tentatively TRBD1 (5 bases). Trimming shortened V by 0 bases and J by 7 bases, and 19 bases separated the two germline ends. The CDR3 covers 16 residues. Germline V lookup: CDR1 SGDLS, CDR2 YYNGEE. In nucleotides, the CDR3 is TGTGCCAGCAGCGTAGTAGGGGTGGGAACTATTGGTGGCTACACCTTC. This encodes CASSVVGVGTIGGYTF.

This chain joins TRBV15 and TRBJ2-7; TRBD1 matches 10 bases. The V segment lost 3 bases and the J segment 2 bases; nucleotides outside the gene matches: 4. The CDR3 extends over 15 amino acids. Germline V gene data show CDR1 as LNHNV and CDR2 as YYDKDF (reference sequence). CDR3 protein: CATSSDRGRAYEQYF. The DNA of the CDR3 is TGTGCCACCAGCAGCGACAGGGGGCGAGCCTACGAGCAGTACTTC.

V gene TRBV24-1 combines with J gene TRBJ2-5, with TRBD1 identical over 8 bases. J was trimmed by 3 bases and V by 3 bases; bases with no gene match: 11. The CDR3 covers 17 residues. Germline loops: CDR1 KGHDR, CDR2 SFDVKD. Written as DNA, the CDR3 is TGTGCCACCAGTGATGCGTTAGGACAGGGCAGGGAAGAGACCCAGTACTTC. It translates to CATSDALGQGREETQYF.

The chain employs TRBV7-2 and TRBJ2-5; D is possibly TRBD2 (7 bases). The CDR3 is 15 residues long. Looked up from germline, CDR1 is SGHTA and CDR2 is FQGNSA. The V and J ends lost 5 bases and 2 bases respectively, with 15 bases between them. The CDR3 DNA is TGTGCCAGCAGCCGCGGGGGCCCTGGGCAAGAGACCCAGTACTTC. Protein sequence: CASSRGGPGQETQYF.

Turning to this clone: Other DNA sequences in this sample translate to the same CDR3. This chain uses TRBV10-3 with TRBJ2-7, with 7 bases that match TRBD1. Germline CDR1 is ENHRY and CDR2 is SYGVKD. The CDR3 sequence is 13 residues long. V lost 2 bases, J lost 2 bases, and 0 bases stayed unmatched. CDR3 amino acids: CAISERGPYEQYF. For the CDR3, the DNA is TGTGCCATCAGTGAGAGGGGGCCCTACGAGCAGTACTTC.

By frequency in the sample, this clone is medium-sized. The CDR3 sequence is CASSYNRENSPLHF. Here the CDR3 DNA reads TGTGCCAGCAGTTATAATCGGGAGAATTCACCCCTCCACTTT. The rearrangement joins TRBV6-5 to TRBJ1-6; D ambiguous. The CDR3 contains 14 residues. Trimming took 3 bases from V and 7 from J, leaving 10 bases between them. Germline CDR1 reads MNHEY; CDR2 reads SVGAGI.

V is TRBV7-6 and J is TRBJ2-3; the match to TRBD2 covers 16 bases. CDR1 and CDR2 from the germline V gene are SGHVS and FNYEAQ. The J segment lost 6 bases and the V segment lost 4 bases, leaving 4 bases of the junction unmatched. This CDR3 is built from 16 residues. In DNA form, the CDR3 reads TGTGCCAGCAGCTCGGGACTAGCGGGGGGGCCGGATACGCAGTATTTT. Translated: CASSSGLAGGPDTQYF.

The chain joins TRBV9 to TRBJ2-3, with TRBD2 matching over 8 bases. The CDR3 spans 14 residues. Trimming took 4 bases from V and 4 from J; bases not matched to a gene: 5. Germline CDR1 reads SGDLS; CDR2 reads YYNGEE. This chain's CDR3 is CASSSPGGADTQYF. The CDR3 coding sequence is TGTGCCAGCAGCTCCCCCGGGGGGGCAGATACGCAGTATTTT.

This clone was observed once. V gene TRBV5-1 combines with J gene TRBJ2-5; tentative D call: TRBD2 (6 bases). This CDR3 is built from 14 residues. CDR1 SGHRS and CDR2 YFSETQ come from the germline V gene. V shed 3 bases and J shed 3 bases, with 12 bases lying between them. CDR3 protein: CASSSLGGKETQYF. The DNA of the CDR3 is TGCGCCAGCAGCTCCCTGGGGGGAAAAGAGACCCAGTACTTC. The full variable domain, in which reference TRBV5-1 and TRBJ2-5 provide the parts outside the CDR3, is KAGVTQTPRYLIKTRGQQVTLSCSPISGHRSVSWYQQTPGQGLQFLFEYFSETQRNKGNFPGRFSGRQFSNSRSEMNVSTLELGDSALYLCASSSLGGKETQYFGPGTRLLVL.